A single sample is the source of the 27 T cell receptor beta chains below, sequenced in a study of cytomegalovirus exposure and HLA in healthy donors (dated by TCRdb to the late 2010s). To prepare the library, the immunoSEQ multiplex PCR assay was applied. TCRdb limited this immuneACCESS table to in-frame rearrangements with V and J called. A share of clones is missing; checked studies link under half to unresolved V genes, and the rest is unexplained. The sample table contains some 120,000 clones; only one count was recorded for roughly 95% of them. The top ten constitute 1.5% to 2% of the sample. Sequences were obtained from PBMCs. All receptors derive from a man aged 18-30 years in good health and CMV-seronegative.

V is TRBV5-1 and J is TRBJ2-3, with D tentatively TRBD2 (6 bases). The CDR3 is made up of 16 amino acids. Trimming took 3 bases from V and 0 from J, leaving 14 bases between them. CDR1 is SGHRS, CDR2 YFSETQ, per germline. The CDR3 reads CASSSISGVSTDTQYF. The CDR3 region has the DNA TGCGCCAGCAGCTCAATTAGCGGAGTCAGCACAGATACGCAGTATTTT.

The chain has TRBV6-6 and TRBJ2-7; D is uncertain. Germline CDR1 and CDR2: MNHNY and SVGAGI (reference sequence). V was pared by 9 bases and J by 3 bases, with 9 bases between. The CDR3 loop spans 11 amino acids. The CDR3 spells CASSGGYEQYF. The CDR3 DNA is TGTGCCAGTTCCGGCGGCTACGAGCAGTACTTC.

This clone was seen only once. This chain links TRBV5-1 with TRBJ1-2; TRBD1 aligns across 9 bases. Looked up from germline, CDR1 is SGHRS and CDR2 is YFSETQ. The CDR3 runs to 13 residues. V was clipped by 3 bases and J by 8 bases; unmatched bases: 5. Written as DNA, the CDR3 is TGCGCCAGCAGCTGGGACAGGGAGGGAGGCTACACCTTC. It codes for CASSWDREGGYTF.

The rearrangement joins TRBV28 to TRBJ1-5, with unresolved D. This CDR3 comprises 16 residues. CDR1 is MDHEN, CDR2 SYDVKM, per germline. Trimming took 2 bases from V and 4 from J, leaving 15 bases between them. The CDR3 region has the DNA TGTGCCAGCAGTTTAGGGCCGTGGGAGATAAATCAGCCCCAGCATTTT. It encodes CASSLGPWEINQPQHF.

This sequence joins TRBV6-5 and TRBJ2-6, with D unclear. Germline loops: CDR1 MNHEY, CDR2 SVGAGI. V was trimmed by 5 bases and J by 3 bases, leaving 8 bases between them. This CDR3 comprises 14 residues. The CDR3 DNA reads TGTGCCAGCAGTGTACAGTATGGGGCCAACGTCCTGACTTTC. The encoded protein is CASSVQYGANVLTF.

DNA of the CDR3: TGTGCCAGCAGCCACGGACAGGGCTACGAGCAGTACTTC. Protein sequence: CASSHGQGYEQYF. V usage is TRBV7-9 and J usage is TRBJ2-7; the match to TRBD1 covers 8 bases. Germline values: CDR1 SEHNR, CDR2 FQNEAQ (reference sequence). This CDR3 spans 13 amino acids. The junction had 3 bases not matched to a gene; V was cut back by 5 bases and J by 3 bases.

The chain links TRBV10-3 to TRBJ1-1, with 8 bases identical to TRBD1. Losses at the gene ends were 3 bases for V and 4 bases for J; bases not matched to a gene: 10. Germline V gives CDR1 ENHRY, CDR2 SYGVKD. The CDR3 is 16 amino acids. In DNA, the CDR3 is TGTGCCATCAGTGACGCCAAAATTACAGGGGGCACTGAAGCTTTCTTT. Its translation is CAISDAKITGGTEAFF.

V gene TRBV27 combines with J gene TRBJ2-7; 9 positions match TRBD2. Trimming at V came to 6 bases and at J to 7 bases, leaving 13 bases not matched to a gene. This CDR3 comprises 15 residues. CDR1 MNHEY and CDR2 SMNVEV come from the germline V gene (reference sequence). In DNA form, the CDR3 reads TGTGCCAGCAGCCCTCCGACTAGCGGAGCAGCGGAGCAGTACTTC. Amino acids: CASSPPTSGAAEQYF.

This chain links TRBV10-3 with TRBJ1-1; TRBD1 aligns across 7 bases. The CDR3 loop spans 16 amino acids. The J segment lost 1 base and the V segment lost 0 bases, leaving 5 bases of the junction unmatched. The germline CDR1 and CDR2 sequences are ENHRY and SYGVKD. The CDR3 loop is CAISESSRGANTEAFF. In DNA, the CDR3 is TGTGCCATCAGTGAGTCGAGCAGGGGGGCGAACACTGAAGCTTTCTTT.

The chain uses TRBV7-2 and TRBJ1-5, with TRBD1 as a possible D gene (5 bases). V was shortened by 5 bases and J by 6 bases, with 17 bases between the two germline ends. Germline V gene sequence: CDR1 SGHTA, CDR2 FQGNSA. The CDR3 covers 15 residues. CDR3 bases: TGTGCCAGCAGCGCAGGGACTCCGGGAGTTCAGCCCCAGCATTTT. Protein product: CASSAGTPGVQPQHF.

The chain uses TRBV18 and TRBJ2-2; D is uncertain. The CDR3 contains 13 residues. Germline V lookup: CDR1 KGHSH, CDR2 LQKENI. V lost 3 bases, J lost 7 bases, and 9 bases lay in between. CDR3 nucleotide sequence: TGTGCCAGCTCACCCCCGCACGGCGGGGAGCTGTTTTTT. It specifies CASSPPHGGELFF.

This clone was seen just once. The V and J genes are TRBV28 and TRBJ1-5; D is perhaps TRBD1 (6 bases). CDR1 is MDHEN, CDR2 SYDVKM, per germline. The CDR3 is made up of 15 amino acids. Trimming left V 3 bases short and J 4 bases short, with 13 bases between. CDR3 sequence: CASSFAGGLNQPQHF. In DNA form, the CDR3 reads TGTGCCAGCAGTTTCGCTGGGGGCCTTAATCAGCCCCAGCATTTT. Variable domain in full (rest from reference TRBV28 and TRBJ1-5): DVKVTQSSRYLVKRTGEKVFLECVQDMDHENMFWYRQDPGLGLRLIYFSYDVKMKEKGDIPEGYSVSREKKERFSLILESASTNQTSMYLCASSFAGGLNQPQHFGDGTRLSIL.

The rearrangement uses TRBV7-6 and TRBJ2-2; 10 bases match TRBD2. CDR1 is SGHVS and CDR2 is FNYEAQ in the germline V gene. The CDR3 runs to 18 residues. The trim removed 0 bases at V and 5 bases at J, leaving 9 bases unmatched. The CDR3 protein is CASSLARAGGPGTGELFF. Here the CDR3 DNA reads TGTGCCAGCAGCTTAGCGCGAGCGGGAGGGCCTGGGACCGGGGAGCTGTTTTTT.

The chain couples TRBV29-1 to TRBJ1-3, with D tentatively TRBD1 (5 bases). Germline V CDR1 and CDR2: SQVTM, ANQGSEA. V was cut by 7 bases and J by 4 bases, with 14 bases left in between. The CDR3 spans 13 residues. CDR3 bases: TGCAGCGGAAGAGGAGGGACGGGAAACACCATATATTTT. This gives the protein CSGRGGTGNTIYF.

This chain joins TRBV29-1 and TRBJ1-4; TRBD1 aligns across 9 bases. After removal of 6 bases from V and 6 bases from J, the junction contained 5 bases not matched to a gene. This CDR3 contains 13 residues. Per the germline V gene, CDR1 is SQVTM and CDR2 is ANQGSEA. The CDR3 reads CSVGQGGDEKLFF. CDR3 bases: TGCAGCGTGGGACAGGGAGGGGATGAAAAACTGTTTTTT.

The chain uses TRBV15 and TRBJ1-2, with a weak D call TRBD1 (6 bases). This CDR3 spans 15 amino acids. Trimming left V 5 bases short and J 3 bases short, with 16 bases between. Germline loops: CDR1 LNHNV, CDR2 YYDKDF (reference sequence). CDR3 region: CATSEGGAGYYGYTF. DNA of the CDR3: TGTGCCACCAGCGAGGGGGGGGCCGGGTACTATGGCTACACCTTC. Supplemented by reference TRBV15 and TRBJ1-2, the full variable domain reads DAMVIQNPRYQVTQFGKPVTLSCSQTLNHNVMYWYQQKSSQAPKLLFHYYDKDFNNEADTPDNFQSRRPNTSFCFLDIRSPGLGDTAMYLCATSEGGAGYYGYTFGSGTRLTVV.

The sample holds one count of this clone. The chain has TRBV7-2 and TRBJ1-3, with D tentatively TRBD1 (5 bases). CDR1 and CDR2 (germline): SGHTA, FQGNSA. The CDR3 runs to 14 residues. Between the trimmed V and J ends, which lost 5 bases and 2 bases, there was a span of 10 bases. The CDR3: CASSPGGAGNTIYF. CDR3 sequence (DNA): TGTGCCAGCAGCCCAGGAGGGGCTGGAAACACCATATATTTT.

This chain uses TRBV13 with TRBJ2-3; TRBD2 aligns across 15 bases. The V gene end was trimmed by 4 bases and the J gene end by 4 bases; junction bases not matched to a gene: 3. CDR3 length: 16 amino acids. Germline values: CDR1 PRHDT, CDR2 FYEKMQ (reference sequence). CDR3 in DNA: TGTGCCAGCAGCTCCGGACTAGCGGGAGGGCCAGATACGCAGTATTTT. It yields the protein CASSSGLAGGPDTQYF. The whole variable domain, remainder taken from reference TRBV13 and TRBJ2-3, is AAGVIQSPRHLIKEKRETATLKCYPIPRHDTVYWYQQGPGQDPQFLISFYEKMQSDKGSIPDRFSAQQFSDYHSELNMSSLELGDSALYFCASSSGLAGGPDTQYFGPGTRLTVL.

This clone occurred once. At the DNA level, this CDR3 is encoded by other sequences in the same sample as well. V and J are TRBV18 and TRBJ2-5; TRBD2 is a possible D gene (5 bases). Per the germline V gene, CDR1 is KGHSH and CDR2 is LQKENI. The germline V and J ends were trimmed by 1 base and 5 bases, with 8 bases remaining between them. This CDR3 region has 13 residues. CDR3 protein: CASSPQGAETQYF. In nucleotides, the CDR3 is TGTGCCAGCTCACCACAGGGAGCGGAGACCCAGTACTTC.

The CDR3: CASEDRTFYEQYF. The CDR3 nucleotides read TGTGCCAGCGAGGACAGGACATTCTACGAGCAGTACTTC. The J gene is TRBJ2-7, the V gene TRBV6-1; 7 positions match TRBD1. Germline CDR1 and CDR2: MNHNS and SASEGT. The V and J ends lost 8 bases and 3 bases, in that order; junction bases with no gene match: 7. CDR3 size: 13 residues.

This chain uses TRBV5-6 with TRBJ1-2; tentative D call: TRBD1 (6 bases). Germline-derived CDR1 and CDR2 are SGHDT and YYEEEE. V lost 4 bases and J 7 bases, leaving 17 bases between the germline ends. CDR3 length: 14 residues. The CDR3 loop is CASSREQGVGGYTF. The CDR3 nucleotides are TGTGCCAGCAGCCGGGAACAGGGAGTTGGTGGCTACACCTTC.

V and J are TRBV5-6 and TRBJ2-7, with D tentatively TRBD2 (6 bases). CDR1 and CDR2 from the germline V gene are SGHDT and YYEEEE. Trimming removed 0 bases from V and 6 bases from J, with 13 bases in between. CDR3 length: 14 residues. The CDR3 protein is CASSLEWLRGEQYF. The CDR3 coding sequence is TGTGCCAGCAGCTTGGAATGGCTGCGGGGCGAGCAGTACTTC.

The sample holds a few counts of this clone. This chain uses TRBV5-1 with TRBJ1-5; no clear D. The germline V gene has CDR1 SGHRS and CDR2 YFSETQ. There are 13 residues in the CDR3. V lost 0 bases and J 4 bases, leaving 5 bases between the germline ends. Written as DNA, the CDR3 is TGCGCCAGCAGCTTGGATCCGAATCAGCCCCAGCATTTT. It encodes CASSLDPNQPQHF.

The chain is built from TRBV18 and TRBJ1-5, with D possibly TRBD1 on 6 matching bases. Germline V gene lookup returns CDR1 KGHSH and CDR2 LQKENI. Trimming cost V 7 bases and J 1 base, with 14 bases left between them. This CDR3 region has 15 residues. Written as DNA, the CDR3 is TGTGCCAGCTTCCAGCTGGGGGCAAGCAATCAGCCCCAGCATTTT. Translated: CASFQLGASNQPQHF.

The rearrangement links TRBV7-2 to TRBJ2-5; TRBD2 is a possible D gene (6 bases). Germline V gives CDR1 SGHTA, CDR2 FQGNSA. V was pared by 5 bases and J by 5 bases, with 18 bases between. The CDR3 is made up of 15 amino acids. CDR3 bases: TGTGCCAGCAGCCAAAACCCGGGAGTGGGGGAGACCCAGTACTTC. It encodes CASSQNPGVGETQYF. Combining the CDR3 with reference TRBV7-2 and TRBJ2-5 gives the whole variable domain GAGVSQSPSNKVTEKGKDVELRCDPISGHTALYWYRQSLGQGLEFLIYFQGNSAPDKSGLPSDRFSAERTGGSVSTLTIQRTQQEDSAVYLCASSQNPGVGETQYFGPGTRLLVL.

This clone turned up a few times. The rearrangement uses TRBV30 and TRBJ2-3, with D maybe TRBD2 (6 bases). This CDR3 comprises 14 residues. Germline loops: CDR1 GTSNPN, CDR2 SVGIG (reference sequence). V was pared by 5 bases and J by 0 bases, with 12 bases between. The CDR3 DNA reads TGTGCCTGGGGCTTAAGCGGGAGCACAGATACGCAGTATTTT. Amino acid sequence: CAWGLSGSTDTQYF.

The V gene is TRBV28, the J gene TRBJ2-3, with TRBD2 matching 7 bases. Germline-derived CDR1 and CDR2 are MDHEN and SYDVKM. This CDR3 comprises 13 residues. The ends lost 7 bases at V and 7 bases at J; junction bases unmatched: 8. Here the CDR3 DNA reads TGTGCCAGCAACAGCGGGACCTCCTATACGCAGTATTTT. Residues: CASNSGTSYTQYF.